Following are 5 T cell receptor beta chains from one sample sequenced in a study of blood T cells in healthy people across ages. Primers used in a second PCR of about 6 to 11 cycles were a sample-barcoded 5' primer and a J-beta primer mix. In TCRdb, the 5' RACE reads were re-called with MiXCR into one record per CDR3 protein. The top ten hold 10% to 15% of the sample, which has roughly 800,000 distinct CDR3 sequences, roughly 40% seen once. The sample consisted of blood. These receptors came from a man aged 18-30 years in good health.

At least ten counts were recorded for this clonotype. This CDR3 reads CASSSPLGPQFYNEQFF. As DNA, the CDR3 is TGTGCCAGCAGCTCCCCGTTGGGACCTCAATTTTACAATGAGCAGTTCTTC. The chain is built from TRBV7-2 and TRBJ2-1; D is tentatively TRBD1 or TRBD2 (5 bases each). The germline gives CDR1 SGHTA, CDR2 FQGNSA. The CDR3 is 17 amino acids. Trimming left V 4 bases short and J 4 bases short, with 20 bases between.

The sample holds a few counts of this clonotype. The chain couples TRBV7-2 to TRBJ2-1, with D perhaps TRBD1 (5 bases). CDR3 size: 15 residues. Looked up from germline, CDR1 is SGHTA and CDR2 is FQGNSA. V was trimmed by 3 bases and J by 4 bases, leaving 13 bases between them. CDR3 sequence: CASSFGAYRYNEQFF. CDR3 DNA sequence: TGTGCCAGCAGCTTCGGCGCTTACAGGTACAATGAGCAGTTCTTC.

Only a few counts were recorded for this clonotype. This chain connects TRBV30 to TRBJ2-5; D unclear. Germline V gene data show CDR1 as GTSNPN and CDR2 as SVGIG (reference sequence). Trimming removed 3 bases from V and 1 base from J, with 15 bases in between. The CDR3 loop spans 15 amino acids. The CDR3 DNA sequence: TGTGCCTGGAGCGGCCCTTATTCGTCCCAAGAGACCCAGTACTTC. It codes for CAWSGPYSSQETQYF.

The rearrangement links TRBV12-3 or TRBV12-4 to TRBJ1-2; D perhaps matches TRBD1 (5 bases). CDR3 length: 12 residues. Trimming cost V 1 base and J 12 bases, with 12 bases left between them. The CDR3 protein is CASSLGPGGDTF. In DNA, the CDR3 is TGTGCCAGCAGTTTAGGGCCCGGGGGAGACACCTTC.

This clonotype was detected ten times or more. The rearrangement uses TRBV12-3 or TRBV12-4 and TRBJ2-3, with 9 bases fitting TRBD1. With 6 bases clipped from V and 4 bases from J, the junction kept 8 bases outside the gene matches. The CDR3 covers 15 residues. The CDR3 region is CASRDPGQGPDTQYF. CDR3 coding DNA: TGTGCCAGCAGGGACCCGGGACAGGGACCAGATACGCAGTATTTT.